The entry below describes one TCR beta chain. What it recognizes is unknown. Profiled with immunoSEQ multiplex PCR; TCRdb holds only in-frame clones, not every one. The table lists around 100,000 clones, about 86% of them singletons. The data belong to a study of T cell responses to AZD1222 COVID-19 vaccine. Study-wide findings and caveats: The study found vaccine-associated CD4 TCRs spanning spike, dominant at 160-218 and 743-854.

The CDR3 loop spans 16 amino acids. Trimming cost V 0 bases and J 2 bases; bases outside gene matches: 6. From germline, CDR1 is SNHLY and CDR2 FYNNEI. This TCR came from an adult in good health. The J gene is TRBJ1-2, the V gene TRBV2; 7 bases are shared with TRBD1. Here the sequenced sample was peripheral blood, taken on day 0 of AZD1222 vaccination. The CDR3 DNA follows: TGTGCCAGCAGTGAAGCCCGGACAGGATCGAACTATGGCTACACCTTC. It yields the protein CASSEARTGSNYGYTF.